A single sample gave rise to the 25 T cell receptor beta chains below, sequenced in a study of cytomegalovirus exposure and HLA in healthy donors. The PCR contained 60 Vbeta and 13 Jbeta primers. The protocol was immunoSEQ multiplex PCR, while the TCRdb copy is restricted to in-frame clones and leaves out a portion. The profile shows 210,000 or so clones, roughly 83% of them singletons. The material sequenced was PBMCs. These receptors were taken from a boy between 2 and 10 years old in good health and CMV-seronegative.

In DNA form, the CDR3 reads TGTGCCAGCAGCTTAGGGTTTGCGTCGGGGGAAAGTCAGCCCCAGCATTTT. Translation gives CASSLGFASGESQPQHF. The V call is TRBV7-6, the J call TRBJ1-5; possibly TRBD1 for D (5 bases). CDR3 size: 17 residues. V gave up 1 base and J gave up 6 bases, with 19 bases separating them. Germline CDR1 and CDR2: SGHVS and FNYEAQ.

This clone was observed a handful of times. The J gene is TRBJ1-1, the V gene TRBV7-2; D gene ambiguous. V lost 1 base and J lost 1, with 4 bases in between. Germline V gene data show CDR1 as SGHTA and CDR2 as FQGNSA. This CDR3 comprises 13 residues. For the CDR3, the DNA is TGTGCCAGCAGCTTAGTAAAGAACACTGAAGCTTTCTTT. This codes for CASSLVKNTEAFF.

The chain joins TRBV4-1 to TRBJ2-5; weak D call: TRBD2 (6 bases). V lost 1 base to trimming and J lost 3 bases, with 9 bases between them. The germline gives CDR1 MGHRA, CDR2 YSYEKL. The CDR3 runs to 14 residues. In DNA, the CDR3 is TGCGCCAGCAGCCAAGGGGGCGGGAAAGAGACCCAGTACTTC. Protein sequence: CASSQGGGKETQYF.

This clone has just a few counts. The chain recombines TRBV5-6 with TRBJ2-1; 7 bases agree with TRBD2. There are 14 residues in the CDR3. V gave up 0 bases and J gave up 6 bases; unmatched junction bases: 3. Germline-derived CDR1 and CDR2 are SGHDT and YYEEEE. The CDR3 protein is CASSLGASGNEQFF. The CDR3 nucleotides read TGTGCCAGCAGCTTGGGTGCTAGCGGCAATGAGCAGTTCTTC.

This chain joins TRBV6-1 and TRBJ2-7, with a tentative D call TRBD2 (6 bases). The CDR3 length is 13 residues. From germline, CDR1 is MNHNS and CDR2 SASEGT. With 7 bases removed from V and 4 bases from J, the gap between germline ends came to 14 bases. For the CDR3, the DNA is TGTGCCAGCATGGGCGGGATAGGGTACGAGCAGTACTTC. This translates into CASMGGIGYEQYF.

In its sample, this clone was seen a few times. The rearrangement joins TRBV5-1 to TRBJ1-2; D unclear. Germline CDR1 and CDR2: SGHRS and YFSETQ. CDR3 length: 13 amino acids. V gave up 2 bases and J gave up 4 bases, with 9 bases separating them. The CDR3 is CASSFGEGYGYTF. CDR3 in DNA: TGCGCCAGCAGCTTCGGAGAAGGCTATGGCTACACCTTC.

This rearrangement joins TRBV4-1 to TRBJ2-5; the D gene is possibly TRBD1 (6 bases). The better agreement between TRBJ2-7 and the DNA end casts doubt on the J call. The CDR3 totals 13 residues. Per germline, CDR1 MGHRA and CDR2 YSYEKL. Here the CDR3 reads CASSQGGLGEQYF. CDR3 DNA: TGCGCCAGCAGCCAAGGGGGGCTGGGCGAGCAGTACTTC.

The rearrangement links TRBV14 to TRBJ1-1; unclear D gene. The CDR3 has 13 residues. Germline values: CDR1 SGHDN, CDR2 FVKESK. The V end lost 4 bases, the J end lost 4 bases, and 10 bases lay between the germline ends. CDR3 nucleotides: TGTGCCAGCAGCCTCGGGATCGGCACTGAAGCTTTCTTT. It is translated as CASSLGIGTEAFF.

This chain links TRBV9 with TRBJ1-6; the match to TRBD1 covers 7 bases. This CDR3 is built from 14 residues. Germline loops: CDR1 SGDLS, CDR2 YYNGEE. Trimming took 0 bases from V and 7 from J; bases not matched to a gene: 1. The CDR3 DNA is TGTGCCAGCAGCGTAGAGGGACAGAATTCACCCCTCCACTTT. Translating it yields CASSVEGQNSPLHF.

This chain joins TRBV2 and TRBJ2-2; D gene ambiguous. V lost 1 base, J lost 5 bases, and 14 bases lay in between. The CDR3 has 16 residues. Germline loops: CDR1 SNHLY, CDR2 FYNNEI. The CDR3 reads CASSEDGVTPTGELFF. The CDR3 DNA reads TGTGCCAGCAGTGAAGACGGAGTTACCCCTACCGGGGAGCTGTTTTTT.

V is TRBV28 and J is TRBJ1-2; no reliable D call. Germline lookup yields CDR1 MDHEN and CDR2 SYDVKM. Trimming stripped 7 bases from V and 1 base from J, with 19 bases between. This CDR3 comprises 16 residues. The CDR3 DNA reads as TGTGCCAGCATAACGGGAGGCCAGTCTCTTAACTATGGCTACACCTTC. Translated: CASITGGQSLNYGYTF.

Points on this clone: One junction end disagrees with the germline gene, perhaps due to a read error. The chain is built from TRBV13 and TRBJ1-2, with TRBD1 identical over 7 bases. Germline values: CDR1 PRHDT, CDR2 FYEKMQ (reference sequence). This CDR3 spans 15 amino acids. CDR3 DNA sequence: TGTGCCAGCAGCAGCGCACAGGGGTTCAGGGATGGCTACCCCTTC. It codes for CASSSAQGFRDGYPF.

This chain uses TRBV11-2 with TRBJ2-6, with 8 bases fitting TRBD2. Germline CDR1 and CDR2: SGHAT and FQNNGV. The CDR3 loop spans 18 amino acids. V was pared by 5 bases and J by 0 bases, with 9 bases of the junction left unmatched. The CDR3 nucleotides read TGTGCCAGCAGCCCGCGGACTAGCCCACTCTCTGGGGCCAACGTCCTGACTTTC. Translating gives CASSPRTSPLSGANVLTF.

V gene TRBV6-5 combines with J gene TRBJ1-1; D ambiguous. Germline CDR1 MNHEY, CDR2 SVGAGI. This CDR3 has 14 residues. V lost 8 bases and J 3 bases, leaving 16 bases between the germline ends. Here the CDR3 reads CASSRGGRHTEAFF. The CDR3 DNA reads TGTGCCAGCTCCCGGGGAGGGCGGCACACTGAAGCTTTCTTT.

The chain joins TRBV21-1 to TRBJ2-3; TRBD2, as called in the table, went unchecked against the DNA. TRBV21-1 corresponds to a pseudogene. This CDR3 contains 17 residues. This chain's CDR3 is CASSNGIAGGFTDTQYF. The CDR3 coding sequence is TGTGCCAGCAGCAATGGGATAGCGGGGGGATTCACAGATACGCAGTATTTT.

The chain recombines TRBV6-1 with TRBJ2-1; 7 nucleotides line up with TRBD2. The germline V gene encodes CDR1 MNHNS and CDR2 SASEGT. CDR3 length equals 17 residues. J was trimmed by 2 bases and V by 4 bases; bases with no gene match: 11. The CDR3 region is CASSGRDYLGTYNEQFF. Written as DNA, the CDR3 is TGTGCCAGCAGTGGCCGGGACTACCTTGGGACCTACAATGAGCAGTTCTTC.

The gene calls are TRBV15 and TRBJ2-7; a possible D gene is TRBD1 (5 bases). This CDR3 has 15 residues. The germline gives CDR1 LNHNV, CDR2 YYDKDF (reference sequence). The V gene lost 1 base and the J gene lost 0 bases, with 10 bases spanning the gap. CDR3 sequence (DNA): TGTGCCACCAGCAGAGCTAGGGGATCCTCCTACGAGCAGTACTTC. This sequence encodes CATSRARGSSYEQYF.

This clone came up once. The V gene is TRBV16, the J gene TRBJ1-1; weak D call: TRBD1 (6 bases). The CDR3 consists of 15 residues. CDR1 is KGHSY and CDR2 is FQNENV in the germline V gene. The ends were cut back, 4 bases at V and 0 bases at J, with 12 bases in the middle. DNA of the CDR3: TGTGCCAGCAGCCTGAGGACAGAGATGAACACTGAAGCTTTCTTT. It codes for CASSLRTEMNTEAFF.

In its sample, this clone was seen once. The chain uses TRBV12-5 and TRBJ2-1; D is unresolved. Trimming took off 0 bases at V and 12 bases at J, with 12 bases between the two ends. Per the germline V gene, CDR1 is LGHNT and CDR2 is FRNRAP. The CDR3 runs to 13 residues. As DNA, the CDR3 is TGTGCTAGTGGTTTGGTGCCCGAGAGAGCGCAGTTCTTC. This gives the protein CASGLVPERAQFF.

This rearrangement joins TRBV30 to TRBJ1-1, with D perhaps TRBD1 (6 bases). Trimming shortened V by 4 bases and J by 0 bases, and 9 bases separated the two germline ends. CDR3 length: 13 residues. Germline V gene sequence: CDR1 GTSNPN, CDR2 SVGIG (reference sequence). The CDR3 DNA is TGTGCCTGGATCACAGGGCTGAACACTGAAGCTTTCTTT. Protein sequence: CAWITGLNTEAFF.

Only one count was recorded for this clone. The genes are TRBV4-1 and TRBJ2-3; 10 nucleotides agree with TRBD2. CDR1 is MGHRA and CDR2 is YSYEKL in the germline V gene. V was pared by 0 bases and J by 6 bases, with 3 bases of the junction left unmatched. CDR3 size: 15 residues. DNA of the CDR3: TGCGCCAGCAGCCAAGAAGGGGGACTAGCGGATACGCAGTATTTT. This gives the protein CASSQEGGLADTQYF.

This clone has only a few counts. Other DNA sequences in this sample translate to the same CDR3. J is TRBJ2-2 and V is TRBV7-8; D gene unclear. The CDR3 consists of 17 residues. Germline V gene lookup returns CDR1 SGHVS and CDR2 FQNEAQ. Trimming shortened V by 5 bases and J by 2 bases, and 18 bases separated the two germline ends. CDR3 bases: TGTGCCAGCAGCCCCCTTGCTGGGCCATCTAACACCGGGGAGCTGTTTTTT. Protein: CASSPLAGPSNTGELFF.

This clone was picked up a small number of times. The chain recombines TRBV11-2 with TRBJ2-1, with TRBD2 as a possible D gene (6 bases). Germline V gives CDR1 SGHAT, CDR2 FQNNGV. The CDR3 extends over 16 amino acids. The V gene lost 8 bases and the J gene lost 1 base, with 18 bases spanning the gap. The CDR3 nucleotides are TGTGCCAGCTTCAGTTCTAGCGCCTTTTCCTACAATGAGCAGTTCTTC. This translates into CASFSSSAFSYNEQFF.

The chain is built from TRBV6-5 and TRBJ1-2; D possibly corresponds to TRBD1 (5 bases). The germline CDR1 and CDR2 sequences are MNHEY and SVGAGI. V lost 6 bases to trimming and J lost 4 bases, with 12 bases between them. This CDR3 is built from 13 residues. In DNA, the CDR3 is TGTGCCAGCAGCCCACAGGCAAGCTATGGCTACACCTTC. Protein product: CASSPQASYGYTF.

The sample holds a few counts of this clone. V gene TRBV6-6 combines with J gene TRBJ2-2; weak D call: TRBD2 (5 bases). The ends were cut back, 10 bases at V and 1 base at J, with 16 bases in the middle. This CDR3 has 15 amino acids. CDR1 and CDR2 (germline): MNHNY, SVGAGI (reference sequence). In DNA, the CDR3 is TGTGCCACCGGGAAAGGACGGCTGAACACCGGGGAGCTGTTTTTT. Amino acids: CATGKGRLNTGELFF.